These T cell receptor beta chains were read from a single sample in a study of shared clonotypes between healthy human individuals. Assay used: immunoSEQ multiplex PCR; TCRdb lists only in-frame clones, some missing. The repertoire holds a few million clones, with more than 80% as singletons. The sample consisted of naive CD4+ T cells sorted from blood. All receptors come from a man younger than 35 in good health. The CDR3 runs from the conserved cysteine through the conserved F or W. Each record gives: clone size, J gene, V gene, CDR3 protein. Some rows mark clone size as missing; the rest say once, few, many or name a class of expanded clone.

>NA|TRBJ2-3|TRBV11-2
CASSQSGTRTDTQYF
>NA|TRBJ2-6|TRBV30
CAWRHIRTGGSGANVLTF
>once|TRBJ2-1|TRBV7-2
CASSLLGLAGANEQFF
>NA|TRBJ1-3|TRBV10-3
CAISEGQGVSGNTIYF
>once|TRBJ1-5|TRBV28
CASSFRVRAQHF
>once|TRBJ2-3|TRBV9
CASSVAAGTADTQYF
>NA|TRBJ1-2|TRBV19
CASRTDRVGYTF
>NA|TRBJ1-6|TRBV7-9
CASSREGSPLHF
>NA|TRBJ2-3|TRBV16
CASSRLVSDTQYF
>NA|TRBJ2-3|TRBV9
CASSPPSSSGRDTQYF
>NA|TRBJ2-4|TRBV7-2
CASSLSGGKNIQYF
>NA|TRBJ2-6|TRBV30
CAWTVAGTYSGANVLTF
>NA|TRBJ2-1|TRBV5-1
CASSKTGGNEQFF
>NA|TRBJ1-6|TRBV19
CASSIGQAGKSPLHF
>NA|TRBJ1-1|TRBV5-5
CASSWRQGAMTEAFF
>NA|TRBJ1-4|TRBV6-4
CASSDSSRGDEKLFF
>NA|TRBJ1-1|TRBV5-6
CASSPDSYTEAFF
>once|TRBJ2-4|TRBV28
CASSSPRKADITGIQYF
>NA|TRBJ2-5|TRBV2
CASTELNTGQTQYF
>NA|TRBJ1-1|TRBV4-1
CASSFLGQMNTEAFF
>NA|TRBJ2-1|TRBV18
CASSHDNEQFF
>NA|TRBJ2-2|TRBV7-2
CASSLAGGLDGELFF
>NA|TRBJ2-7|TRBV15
CATNPGGSGYEQYF
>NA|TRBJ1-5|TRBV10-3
CAIRGGREGQPQHF
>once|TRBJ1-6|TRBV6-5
CASSPPRQGGSPLHF
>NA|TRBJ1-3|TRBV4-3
CASSGQGGSGNTIYF
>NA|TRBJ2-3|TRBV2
CASSEALADTDTQYF
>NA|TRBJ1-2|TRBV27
CASSSNRGSSPNYGYTF
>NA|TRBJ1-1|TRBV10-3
CAISDTGQITEAFF
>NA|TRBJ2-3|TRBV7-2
CASSNPSGRMGTDTQYF
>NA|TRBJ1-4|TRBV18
CASSPMGRSHATNEKLFF
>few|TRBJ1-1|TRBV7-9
CASSREQGVVNTEAFF
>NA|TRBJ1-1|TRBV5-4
CASSWGDKNTEAFF
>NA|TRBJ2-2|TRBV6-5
CASSYGVAGELFF
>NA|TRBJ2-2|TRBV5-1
CASSLGTSGGPEVTGELFF
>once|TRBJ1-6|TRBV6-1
CASTREWGSGSPLHF
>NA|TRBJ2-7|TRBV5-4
CASSTTGQTYEQYF
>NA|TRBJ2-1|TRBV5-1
CASSLDNEQFF
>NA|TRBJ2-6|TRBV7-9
CASSLGGTF
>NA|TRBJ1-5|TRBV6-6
CASSRRGADQPQHF
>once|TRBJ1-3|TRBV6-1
CASSETWTQYIIYF
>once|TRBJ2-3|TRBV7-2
CASSLRSGRAPPDTQYF
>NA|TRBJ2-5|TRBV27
CASSLKGVRETQYF
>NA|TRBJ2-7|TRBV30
CAWSSSNSREYF
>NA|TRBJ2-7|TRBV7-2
CASSRYGFTFSYEQYF
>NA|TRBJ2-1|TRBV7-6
CASSPDRGPRNNEQFF
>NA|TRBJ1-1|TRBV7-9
CASSLGTVGTEAFF
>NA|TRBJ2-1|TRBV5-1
CASHKGGGSYNEQFF
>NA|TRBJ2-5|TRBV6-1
CASSEQSQWETQYF
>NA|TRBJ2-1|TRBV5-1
CASSLAEGYEQFF
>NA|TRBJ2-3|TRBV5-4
CASSLRDYTDTQYF
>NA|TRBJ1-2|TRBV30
CAWSAGQGYGYTF
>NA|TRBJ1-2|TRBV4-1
CASSLVPGHPTNYGYTF